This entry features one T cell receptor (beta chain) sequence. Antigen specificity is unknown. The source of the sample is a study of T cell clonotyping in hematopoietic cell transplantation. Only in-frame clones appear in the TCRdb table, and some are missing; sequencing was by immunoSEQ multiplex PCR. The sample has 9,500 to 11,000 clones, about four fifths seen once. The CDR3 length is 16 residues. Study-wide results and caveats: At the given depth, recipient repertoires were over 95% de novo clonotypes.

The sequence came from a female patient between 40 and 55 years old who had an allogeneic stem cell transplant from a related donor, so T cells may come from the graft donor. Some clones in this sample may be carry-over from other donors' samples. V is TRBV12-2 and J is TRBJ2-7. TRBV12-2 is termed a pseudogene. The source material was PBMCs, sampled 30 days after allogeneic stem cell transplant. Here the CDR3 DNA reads TGTGCAAGTCGCTTGATTGCTTGGAACGGACGGCACGAGCAGTACTTC. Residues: CASRLIAWNGRHEQYF.